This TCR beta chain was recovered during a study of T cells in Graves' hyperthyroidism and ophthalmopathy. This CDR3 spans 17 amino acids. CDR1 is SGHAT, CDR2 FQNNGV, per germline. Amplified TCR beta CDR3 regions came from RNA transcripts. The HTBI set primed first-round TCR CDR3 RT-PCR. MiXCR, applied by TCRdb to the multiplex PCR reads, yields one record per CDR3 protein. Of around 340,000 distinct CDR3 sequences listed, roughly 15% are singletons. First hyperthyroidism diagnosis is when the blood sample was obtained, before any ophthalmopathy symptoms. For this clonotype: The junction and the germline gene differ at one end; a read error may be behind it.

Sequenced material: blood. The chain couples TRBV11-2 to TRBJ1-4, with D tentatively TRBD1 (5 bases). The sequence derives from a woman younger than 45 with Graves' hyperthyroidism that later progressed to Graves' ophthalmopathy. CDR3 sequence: CASSRTRFGGTNENLFF. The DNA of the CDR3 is TGTGCCAGCAGCCGTACCCGCTTTGGGGGGACTAATGAAAACCTGTTTTTT.